These 2 T cell receptor beta chains share one sample of origin, sequenced in a study of T cell repertoires in cytomegalovirus infection. Via MiXCR, TCRdb re-called the reads, giving one row per CDR3 protein. The repertoire has approximately 1,000,000 distinct CDR3 sequences, more than 25% of them found once; the top ten carry about an eighth. These TCRs' antigens remain unknown. The sequencing used cultured CD8+ T cells from PBMCs, collected from culture after CMV antigen stimulation. The receptors were sampled from a human donor in good health (CMV status not recorded). Some clones in this sample may be carry-over from other donors' samples.

The chain uses TRBV6-6 and TRBJ1-2; no reliable D call. The V end was cut by 10 bases, the J end by 8 bases, with 17 bases between. Per the germline V gene, CDR1 is MNHNY and CDR2 is SVGAGI (reference sequence). CDR3 size: 12 residues. Here the CDR3 reads CAIWAFREGYTF. CDR3 coding DNA: TGTGCCATCTGGGCCTTTAGAGAGGGCTACACCTTC.

This clonotype was counted between two and nine times. This rearrangement joins TRBV7-6 to TRBJ1-3; 8 bases are a match to TRBD1. Germline CDR1 SGHVS, CDR2 FNYEAQ. The trim removed 6 bases at V and 3 bases at J, leaving 4 bases unmatched. The CDR3 loop spans 14 amino acids. CDR3 DNA sequence: TGTGCCAGCAGATCAGGGGGCGGTGGAAACACCATATATTTT. Translated, it gives CASRSGGGGNTIYF.